This entry lists 25 T cell receptor beta chains sequenced from one sample in a study of blood T cell repertoires in COVID-19. Assay used: immunoSEQ multiplex PCR; TCRdb lists only in-frame clones, some missing. In the table there are approximately 140,000 clones, almost 90% of which are singletons. The sample comprised peripheral blood. The source is a man in his fifties with active or convalescent COVID-19.

The genes are TRBV27 and TRBJ1-2, with D tentatively TRBD1 (5 bases). The CDR3 totals 14 residues. Trimming shortened V by 6 bases and J by 5 bases, and 16 bases separated the two germline ends. Per germline, CDR1 MNHEY and CDR2 SMNVEV (reference sequence). CDR3 sequence reads: CASSPGFAPYGYTF. The CDR3 region has the DNA TGTGCCAGCAGCCCAGGGTTCGCCCCTTATGGCTACACCTTC.

The rearrangement links TRBV6-6 to TRBJ1-1, with D hard to call. Deletions cut 9 bases from V and 0 bases from J, with 11 bases between. Per germline, CDR1 MNHNY and CDR2 SVGAGI (reference sequence). The CDR3 contains 13 residues. The DNA of the CDR3 is TGTGCCAGTTCCGGGAACATGAACACTGAAGCTTTCTTT. The encoded protein is CASSGNMNTEAFF.

The rearrangement links TRBV27 to TRBJ2-1; D call uncertain. This CDR3 has 11 amino acids. CDR1 and CDR2 (germline): MNHEY, SMNVEV (reference sequence). The V end was cut by 7 bases, the J end by 9 bases, with 10 bases between. The CDR3 loop is CASTHSGEQFF. The CDR3 DNA is TGTGCCAGCACTCATAGTGGTGAGCAGTTCTTC.

This clone appeared once. The chain combines TRBV11-1 with TRBJ2-7; possibly TRBD2 for D (5 bases). The germline CDR1 and CDR2 sequences are SGHAT and FQDESV (reference sequence). The CDR3 spans 13 residues. V lost 3 bases to trimming and J lost 6 bases, with 12 bases between them. The CDR3 is CASSFSWEREQYF. CDR3 DNA: TGTGCCAGCAGCTTTAGCTGGGAGCGCGAGCAGTACTTC.

Comment on this clone: This same CDR3 is encoded by further DNA sequences in the sample. The V and J genes are TRBV27 and TRBJ2-7, with 8 bases identical to TRBD1. This CDR3 contains 12 residues. V shed 4 bases and J 5 bases; nucleotides not matched to a gene: 1. CDR1 and CDR2 (germline): MNHEY, SMNVEV (reference sequence). The CDR3 loop is CASSSGGHEQYF. The CDR3 region has the DNA TGTGCCAGCAGTTCAGGGGGCCACGAGCAGTACTTC.

The V and J genes are TRBV19 and TRBJ2-3, with 11 nucleotides matching TRBD1. From germline, CDR1 is LNHDA and CDR2 SQIVND (reference sequence). V gave up 5 bases and J gave up 5 bases; unmatched junction bases: 6. The CDR3 totals 15 residues. Here the CDR3 DNA reads TGTGCCAGTAGTCGGGACAGGGGGGGAGGAGATACGCAGTATTTT. Amino acid sequence: CASSRDRGGGDTQYF.

V is TRBV11-2 and J is TRBJ2-5, with D possibly being TRBD2 (5 bases). The germline V and J ends were trimmed by 6 bases and 2 bases, with 10 bases remaining between them. The CDR3 covers 13 residues. In germline, CDR1 is SGHAT, CDR2 FQNNGV. In nucleotides, the CDR3 is TGTGCCAGCAGATCCACGGGACAAGAGACCCAGTACTTC. Translated, it gives CASRSTGQETQYF.

The V gene is TRBV6-5, the J gene TRBJ2-2; the D gene is possibly TRBD1 (6 bases). Trimming cost V 2 bases and J 4 bases, with 8 bases left between them. Germline loops: CDR1 MNHEY, CDR2 SVGAGI. CDR3 length equals 14 residues. The DNA of the CDR3 is TGTGCCAGCAGTTACGAAGGGGGCACCGGGGAGCTGTTTTTT. As protein: CASSYEGGTGELFF.

V is TRBV19 and J is TRBJ1-1; D perhaps matches TRBD1 (5 bases). This CDR3 comprises 13 residues. V dropped 4 bases and J dropped 0 bases, with 6 bases sitting between them. Germline lookup yields CDR1 LNHDA and CDR2 SQIVND (reference sequence). CDR3 nucleotides: TGTGCCAGTAGTAGACAGATGAACACTGAAGCTTTCTTT. This sequence encodes CASSRQMNTEAFF. The full variable domain, with the rest looked up from reference TRBV19 and TRBJ1-1, is DGGITQSPKYLFRKEGQNVTLSCEQNLNHDAMYWYRQDPGQGLRLIYYSQIVNDFQKGDIAEGYSVSREKKESFPLTVTSAQKNPTAFYLCASSRQMNTEAFFGQGTRLTVV.

This clone has just a few counts. V gene TRBV5-4 combines with J gene TRBJ1-6, with a tentative D call TRBD1 (6 bases). Between the trimmed V and J ends, which lost 0 bases and 7 bases, there was a span of 8 bases. This CDR3 has 14 residues. Germline CDR1 and CDR2: SGHNT and YYREEE (reference sequence). In DNA form, the CDR3 reads TGTGCCAGCAGCTTGGTCGGACAGAATTCACCCCTCCACTTT. Protein product: CASSLVGQNSPLHF. Complete variable domain (other parts from reference TRBV5-4 and TRBJ1-6): ETGVTQSPTHLIKTRGQQVTLRCSSQSGHNTVSWYQQALGQGPQFIFQYYREEENGRGNFPPRFSGLQFPNYSSELNVNALELDDSALYLCASSLVGQNSPLHFGNGTRLTVT.

The chain uses TRBV5-1 and TRBJ2-5; 9 bases are shared with TRBD2. J gave up 4 bases and V 1 base, and 5 bases lay outside the gene matches. Germline lookup yields CDR1 SGHRS and CDR2 YFSETQ. CDR3 length equals 15 residues. The CDR3 protein is CASSLSASGTETQYF. In DNA form, the CDR3 reads TGCGCCAGCAGCTTGTCAGCTAGCGGGACAGAGACCCAGTACTTC. Combining the CDR3 with reference TRBV5-1 and TRBJ2-5 gives the whole variable domain KAGVTQTPRYLIKTRGQQVTLSCSPISGHRSVSWYQQTPGQGLQFLFEYFSETQRNKGNFPGRFSGRQFSNSRSEMNVSTLELGDSALYLCASSLSASGTETQYFGPGTRLLVL.

This sequence joins TRBV5-1 and TRBJ1-5; D is uncertain. Germline V gives CDR1 SGHRS, CDR2 YFSETQ. V shed 0 bases and J shed 7 bases, with 17 bases lying between them. This CDR3 region has 16 residues. CDR3 residues: CASSLGGTGNGQPQHF. The CDR3 DNA reads as TGCGCCAGCAGCTTGGGGGGTACGGGGAATGGGCAGCCCCAGCATTTT.

The chain carries TRBV27 and TRBJ2-2; D is perhaps TRBD1 (5 bases). Trimming stripped 8 bases from V and 0 bases from J, with 19 bases between. CDR1 is MNHEY and CDR2 is SMNVEV in the germline V gene (reference sequence). This CDR3 spans 17 amino acids. The CDR3 region has the DNA TGTGCCAGCGGTCTCCCGCTTCAGGGTCCGAACACCGGGGAGCTGTTTTTT. Translation gives CASGLPLQGPNTGELFF.

This clone has a single count. V usage is TRBV5-1 and J usage is TRBJ2-3; the D gene is possibly TRBD1 (7 bases). Trimming removed 1 base at V and 5 bases at J, with 23 bases between. The CDR3 is 18 amino acids. Germline-derived CDR1 and CDR2 are SGHRS and YFSETQ. The CDR3 DNA is TGCGCCAGCAGCTTGTATAGTGCAGGGGGAGGAATGGGAGATACGCAGTATTTT. Protein: CASSLYSAGGGMGDTQYF.

V is TRBV6-6 and J is TRBJ1-2, with 10 bases fitting TRBD1. CDR3 length equals 13 residues. CDR1 and CDR2 from the germline V gene are MNHNY and SVGAGI (reference sequence). The junction had 6 bases not matched to a gene; V was cut back by 6 bases and J by 8 bases. The CDR3 here is CASSRDRGRGYTF. In DNA, the CDR3 is TGTGCCAGCAGCCGAGACAGGGGGCGGGGCTACACCTTC.

The V and J genes are TRBV19 and TRBJ2-7; TRBD2 matches at 7 bases. Losses at the gene ends were 0 bases for V and 4 bases for J; bases not matched to a gene: 6. Germline-derived CDR1 and CDR2 are LNHDA and SQIVND (reference sequence). The CDR3 covers 15 residues. The chain's CDR3 is CASSIDGGTTYEQYF. DNA of the CDR3: TGTGCCAGTAGTATAGATGGAGGGACTACGTACGAGCAGTACTTC.

The chain uses TRBV19 and TRBJ1-2; 9 bases align to TRBD1. CDR3 length equals 15 residues. Germline CDR1 and CDR2: LNHDA and SQIVND (reference sequence). With 5 bases clipped from V and 0 bases from J, the junction kept 4 bases outside the gene matches. The chain's CDR3 is CASSSRTGANYGYTF. CDR3 coding DNA: TGTGCCAGTAGTTCCAGGACAGGGGCTAACTATGGCTACACCTTC. The complete variable domain, with remaining parts taken from reference TRBV19 and TRBJ1-2, reads DGGITQSPKYLFRKEGQNVTLSCEQNLNHDAMYWYRQDPGQGLRLIYYSQIVNDFQKGDIAEGYSVSREKKESFPLTVTSAQKNPTAFYLCASSSRTGANYGYTFGSGTRLTVV.

The J gene is TRBJ2-2, the V gene TRBV28; tentatively, D is TRBD1 (6 bases). CDR1 is MDHEN, CDR2 SYDVKM, per germline. This CDR3 is 15 amino acids long. V lost 6 bases and J lost 0, with 11 bases in between. The DNA of the CDR3 is TGTGCCAGCAGCCCCGGGACAACGAACACCGGGGAGCTGTTTTTT. It specifies CASSPGTTNTGELFF.

This chain links TRBV6-6 with TRBJ2-3, with TRBD2 matching 7 bases. The J segment lost 0 bases and the V segment lost 6 bases, leaving 6 bases of the junction unmatched. The CDR3 covers 15 residues. Germline CDR1 is MNHNY and CDR2 is SVGAGI (reference sequence). CDR3 residues: CASRRASGSTDTQYF. As DNA, the CDR3 is TGTGCCAGCAGGAGGGCTAGCGGAAGCACAGATACGCAGTATTTT.

The genes are TRBV28 and TRBJ2-4; weak D call: TRBD2 (6 bases). The CDR3 totals 10 residues. Between the trimmed V and J ends, which lost 10 bases and 11 bases, there was a span of 12 bases. Germline V gene sequence: CDR1 MDHEN, CDR2 SYDVKM. The CDR3 bases are TGTGCCACCGGAGGGGCCGTTCAGTACTTC. It encodes CATGGAVQYF.

The chain carries TRBV28 and TRBJ2-1; 12 bases line up with TRBD2. The V gene end was trimmed by 5 bases and the J gene end by 0 bases; junction bases not matched to a gene: 8. The CDR3 sequence is 18 residues long. In germline, CDR1 is MDHEN, CDR2 SYDVKM. The CDR3 loop reads CASSVVTSGRGSYNEQFF. Written as DNA, the CDR3 is TGTGCCAGCAGTGTAGTGACTAGCGGGAGAGGCTCCTACAATGAGCAGTTCTTC.

This clone occurred once. This chain connects TRBV18 to TRBJ2-7, with 9 bases aligning to TRBD1. This CDR3 has 15 residues. Germline V gives CDR1 KGHSH, CDR2 LQKENI. J lost 7 bases, V lost 3 bases, and 10 bases had no gene match. The CDR3 sequence: CASSPGTGITREQYF. The CDR3 DNA follows: TGTGCCAGCTCACCCGGGACAGGGATAACGCGGGAGCAGTACTTC.

This clone was found once. A junction boundary mismatches the germline segment, possibly from a read error. CDR3 protein: CASSPQASTDTQYF. CDR3 nucleotide sequence: TGTGCCAGCTCTCCACAAGCTAGCACAGATACGCAGTATTTT. The chain couples TRBV18 to TRBJ2-3; no definite D call. The length of the CDR3 is 14 residues. Germline V lookup: CDR1 KGHSH, CDR2 LQKENI.

The chain employs TRBV6-5 and TRBJ2-7; TRBD1 agrees at 10 bases. Trimming took 6 bases from V and 5 from J; bases not matched to a gene: 4. Germline loops: CDR1 MNHEY, CDR2 SVGAGI. This CDR3 has 13 amino acids. CDR3 region: CASRRDRGHEQYF. The CDR3 region has the DNA TGTGCCAGCAGACGGGACAGGGGACACGAGCAGTACTTC.

The chain couples TRBV19 to TRBJ1-1; D gene ambiguous. V lost 6 bases to trimming and J lost 2 bases, with 10 bases between them. CDR1 is LNHDA and CDR2 is SQIVND in the germline V gene (reference sequence). CDR3 length equals 13 residues. The CDR3 reads CASSGLVNTEAFF. The CDR3 DNA sequence: TGTGCCAGTAGCGGACTCGTTAACACTGAAGCTTTCTTT.